This record concerns one T cell receptor beta chain sequence. Which antigen it targets is not known. The record has no base qualities; no much larger clone is one base away. The data originate from a study of PD-1 blockade in classical Hodgkin lymphoma (dated by TCRdb to the early 2020s). Describing the broader study: Nivolumab dosing was 3 mg/kg intravenously every 2 weeks, continuing until either disease progression or unacceptable toxicity. The study used CyTOF and TCR beta sequencing to define a peripheral blood immune signature of response to PD-1 blockade in classical Hodgkin lymphoma.

Genomic DNA was isolated using the Qiagen DNeasy kit from unsorted PBMCs as well as from negatively selected CD4+ and CD8+ fractions. TCR beta CDR3 regions were subjected to amplification by immunoSEQ multiplex PCR with primers that anneal to V and J segments. A synthetic immune receptor repertoire was used to minimize amplification bias, and any residual bias was removed computationally once sequencing was done. Turning to the authors' computational methods: Custom Python scripts were used to quantify repertoire diversity as the Shannon entropy index. Unsorted, CD4+ and CD8+ repertoires were examined separately, except in combined analyses, for which CD4+ and CD8+ sequences were merged in silico. Clonal expansion was defined as a frequency increase of at least 2-fold after treatment compared with C1D1, and clones undetected at baseline were assigned a pseudocount of 0.5. Singleton clones were defined as clones with 0 or 1 copy at C1D1, and non-singleton clones were defined as clones with 2 or more copies. Clones expanded in unsorted samples were assigned a CD4+, CD8+ or unknown annotation through matching of protein sequences in sorted samples from the same patient. Diversity changes from C1D1 to C4D1 were tested in paired samples using Wilcoxon tests. Not all clones reach the TCRdb copy of this immuneACCESS table, which keeps in-frame sequences only. Checked studies attribute under half of the gap to unresolved V genes and leave the rest unexplained. The V and J calls and the clone size are those of that table, but D and trimming were determined from the DNA. Across this sample there are more than 85,000 clones, with 89% seen only once. The top ten clones comprise under 20% of the sample.

Beyond this particular receptor, the publication reports: Newly diagnosed patients were reported to have lower baseline TCR diversity than healthy donors, and relapsed/refractory patients were reported to have lower baseline TCR diversity still. The study was limited to a single clinical trial cohort, and causes of repertoire differences, possibly disease activity or prior therapy, remained undefined. Trial patients with a complete response had baseline diversity similar to that of newly diagnosed patients, while partial responders and progressors had significantly lower diversity. Lower diversity was seen in patients whose nivolumab began less than 1 year after ASCT, and these patients were left out of later analyses so that immune reconstitution would not confound the results. A significant rise by C4D1 was seen in CD4+ but not CD8+ TCR diversity (p=0.0027 vs p=0.16), with the rise being most apparent in complete responders (p=0.02).

What the time point label conveys for this sample: cycle 4 day 1 (C4D1), after less than 7 weeks of nivolumab. Every trial patient had relapsed following autologous stem cell transplantation, and prior brentuximab vedotin exposure was what differed among cohorts A, B and C. The trial cohort included fewer than 65 patients with relapsed/refractory classical Hodgkin lymphoma, and each patient had a best overall response of complete response, partial response or progressive disease. Single-agent nivolumab was administered to trial patients in the multi-cohort phase II CheckMate 205 trial. Best overall response was determined by an independent review committee according to the 2007 International Working Group response criteria. Trial PBMCs were collected immediately before nivolumab initiation (C1D1) and during therapy at cycle 2 day 1 and cycle 4 day 1. After peripheral blood was drawn into 8 mL Vacutainer Cell Preparation Tubes, PBMCs were isolated by centrifugation and then cryopreserved.

The CDR3 covers 15 residues, taking in both the cysteine and the phenylalanine. The DNA shown is the 45-base CDR3, in frame from base 1. Based on the germline V gene, the CDR1 and CDR2 sequences are SNHLY and FYNNEI. For this chain, trimming is 6 bases at the V end and 2 bases at the J end, and the number of junction bases without a gene match is 7. The source was peripheral blood mononuclear cells (PBMCs), collected before the fourth cycle of nivolumab. The sequence was collected from a human donor with classical Hodgkin lymphoma. Recombination connected TRBV2 to TRBJ1-2, with 9 bases aligning to TRBD1. Here is the DNA: TGTGCCAGCAGGAACGGACAGGGGCCCAACTATGGCTACACCTTC. Its protein reads: CASRNGQGPNYGYTF. The CDR3, completed at both ends by the reference TRBV2 and TRBJ1-2 genes, gives the full variable domain EPEVTQTPSHQVTQMGQEVILRCVPISNHLYFYWYRQILGQKVEFLVSFYNNEISEKSEIFDDQFSVERPDGSNFTLKIRSTKLEDSAMYFCASRNGQGPNYGYTFGSGTRLTVV.